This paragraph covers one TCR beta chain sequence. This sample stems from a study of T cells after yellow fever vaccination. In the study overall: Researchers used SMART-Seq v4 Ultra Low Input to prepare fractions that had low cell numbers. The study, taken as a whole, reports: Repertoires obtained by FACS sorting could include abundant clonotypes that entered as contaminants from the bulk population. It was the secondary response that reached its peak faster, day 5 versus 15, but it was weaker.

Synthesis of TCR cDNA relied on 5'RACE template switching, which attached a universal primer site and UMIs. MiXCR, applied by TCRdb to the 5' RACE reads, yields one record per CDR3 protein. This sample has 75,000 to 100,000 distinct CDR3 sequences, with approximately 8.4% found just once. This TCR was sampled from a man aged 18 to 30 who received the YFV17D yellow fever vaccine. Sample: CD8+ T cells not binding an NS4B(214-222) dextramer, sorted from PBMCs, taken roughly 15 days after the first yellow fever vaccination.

CDR3 amino acids: CASSREGAKLFF. The CDR3 bases are TGTGCCAGCAGCCGCGAGGGGGCAAAACTGTTTTTT. The chain couples TRBV9 to TRBJ1-4, with 7 bases fitting TRBD1. This CDR3 has 12 amino acids. Germline loops: CDR1 SGDLS, CDR2 YYNGEE. V shed 4 bases and J 10 bases; nucleotides not matched to a gene: 4.